This T cell receptor (beta chain) was documented in a study of regulatory and conventional T cells in RAG deficiency (dated by TCRdb to 2015 to 2018). For the wider study: To compare the diversity and composition of the repertoires of Treg, conventional CD4+ and CD8+ T cells between RAG-deficient patients and healthy controls, the study applied high-throughput TCR beta sequencing. What the research found in general, with its limitations: Rather than being bona fide Treg cells, the sorted CD25-high CD127-low cells in Omenn syndrome patients may represent peripherally activated cells. In Omenn syndrome and CID/AS patients compared with controls, roughly 97-fold fewer unique TCR beta sequences were detected from Treg cells, versus approximately 10-fold fewer for other subsets. For some subjects, some analyses of T-cell subsets were not performed. Compared with control T-cell subpopulations, RAG-deficient patients had much lower Shannon entropy and higher Simpson indices. All patient T-cell subsets had shorter CDR3 lengths; Omenn syndrome patients showed >80% Treg-Tconv repertoire overlap at nucleotide and amino acid level.

The library was prepared using the immunoSEQ multiplex PCR assay. Rearranged TCR beta chain products were amplified from the genomic DNA of sorted T-cell subsets and were then sequenced. Turning to the authors' computational methods: Shannon entropy and Simpson indices were used to quantify the repertoire diversity of productive TCR beta rearrangements. To gauge clonal expansion, the frequencies of the 100 most abundant productive TCR beta clonotypes among total reads were added together. The TRB repertoires were evaluated with a self-reactivity index based on amino acid usage at CDR3beta positions 6 and 7. Two-way ANOVA was applied to the repertoire analyses, whereas Student t or Mann-Whitney tests were applied to the flow cytometric analyses. In TCRdb, the immuneACCESS table is reduced to in-frame sequences with V and J assigned. These tables do not hold every clone; where another copy was compared, an unresolved V gene accounts for under half, and the others remain unexplained. The DNA gave D and trimming, while V, J and clone size come from that table. The sample includes roughly 32,000 clones, with 96% observed a single time. The ten largest clones take up 0.35% to 0.4% of the sample.

From its cysteine to its phenylalanine, the CDR3 spans 15 amino acids. Only the CDR3 portion is preserved as DNA: 45 bases, with reading frame beginning at the first base. The germline V gene (reference sequence) yields PRHDT for CDR1 and FYEKMQ for CDR2. V trim: 7 bases; J trim: 1 base; unmatched bases: 7. Comments on this clone: Its cognate antigen has yet to be identified. Within one base of it there is no much larger clone, and no base qualities were kept.

Conventional CD4+ T cells were purified from blood as CD25-low CD127-high cells before genomic DNA extraction. Repertoire analyses used fewer than ten healthy control donors as the comparison group. The sample was also reused in another study, on regulatory T cells. Per that second paper: The multiplex PCR relied on 52 forward TRBV primers and 13 reverse TRBJ primers, and amplification bias was corrected through assay-based and computational methods. Repertoires from patients had restricted unique TRB V-J pairs and skewed V and J gene usage, with the strongest effect in regulatory T cells. The study compared T-cell receptor beta repertoires of sorted regulatory, conventional CD4+ and CD8+ T cells between CD3G-deficient patients and healthy controls. Peripheral blood mononuclear cells were isolated by Ficoll density separation. Rearranged TRB loci were amplified from genomic DNA by multiplex PCR within the immunoSEQ assay. Sequencing of the TRB amplicons was done on an Illumina HiSeq platform. Custom algorithms error-filtered the raw sequences and aligned them to reference gene sequences, after which the immunoSEQ online tools were used for analysis. Frequencies of productive and nonproductive TRB rearrangements were assessed among unique sequences as well as among total sequences. Group comparisons used t tests, Mann-Whitney tests or two-way ANOVA run in Prism software.

The specimen sequenced was CD25- CD4+ T cells sorted from blood. Rearrangement joined TRBV13 to TRBJ2-7, with 10 junctional bases fitting TRBD2. This sequence originates from a human donor in good health. The bases read TGTGCCAGCACCTCAACTAGCGGGGTTTCCTACGAGCAGTACTTC. It is translated as CASTSTSGVSYEQYF. The variable domain in full, with residues beyond the CDR3 obtained from the reference TRBV13 and TRBJ2-7 genes, is AAGVIQSPRHLIKEKRETATLKCYPIPRHDTVYWYQQGPGQDPQFLISFYEKMQSDKGSIPDRFSAQQFSDYHSELNMSSLELGDSALYFCASTSTSGVSYEQYFGPGTRLTVT.